Shown below are 12 T cell receptor beta chains from a single sample sequenced in a study of T-cell reconstitution after alpha-beta-depleted transplantation in children. Unique molecular identifiers were incorporated during preparation of the TCRbeta library. In TCRdb, the PCR reads were re-called with MiXCR into one record per CDR3 protein. The table has hundreds of thousands of distinct CDR3 sequences, around 14% seen once. This specimen was PBMCs, taken before TCRalphabeta/CD19-depleted stem cell transplant. The origin of the receptors is a girl aged 2 to 9 with congenital amegakaryocytic thrombocytopenia, due to receive a stem cell transplant.

The chain couples TRBV7-9 to TRBJ2-2; no definite D call. The V gene's germline CDR1 is SEHNR and CDR2 FQNEAQ (reference sequence). The CDR3 has 13 amino acids. V dropped 5 bases and J dropped 12 bases, with 16 bases sitting between them. The DNA for the CDR3 is TGTGCCAGCAGCCCAATCCGGGTGGCTAAGCTGTTTTTT. Translated, it gives CASSPIRVAKLFF.

Many counts were recorded for this clonotype. V is TRBV15 and J is TRBJ1-6, with unresolved D. Germline assignment: CDR1 LNHNV and CDR2 YYDKDF (reference sequence). The CDR3 is made up of 17 amino acids. V was cut by 1 base and J by 6 bases, with 16 bases left in between. The CDR3 sequence: CATSRVETRVLNSPLHF. In nucleotides, the CDR3 is TGTGCCACCAGCAGAGTTGAAACTCGGGTCCTTAATTCACCCCTCCACTTT.

The table lists this clonotype with a few counts. The chain carries TRBV11-2 and TRBJ2-1; possible D gene TRBD2, 5 bases. CDR3 length: 15 amino acids. Germline assignment: CDR1 SGHAT and CDR2 FQNNGV. Trimming took 3 bases from V and 5 from J, leaving 14 bases between them. Here the CDR3 DNA reads TGTGCCAGCAGCTTTCGCGGGTTCTTTAACAATGAGCAGTTCTTC. It is translated as CASSFRGFFNNEQFF.

In DNA form, the CDR3 reads TGTGCCAGCAGCTTGGAAATCCGCTATGGCTACACCTTC. Amino acids: CASSLEIRYGYTF. The rearrangement joins TRBV5-5 to TRBJ1-2, with D hard to call. The CDR3 has 13 amino acids. The V gene's germline CDR1 is SGHKS and CDR2 YYEKEE (reference sequence). Trimming shortened V by 0 bases and J by 4 bases, and 7 bases separated the two germline ends.

This clonotype was seen ten or more times. The chain carries TRBV29-1 and TRBJ2-1; 11 nucleotides align to TRBD2. The V and J ends lost 3 bases and 5 bases, in that order; junction bases with no gene match: 9. The CDR3 totals 16 residues. Germline V gives CDR1 SQVTM, CDR2 ANQGSEA. CDR3 protein: CSVDGPGTSGNNEQFF. The DNA of the CDR3 is TGCAGCGTTGATGGCCCCGGGACTAGCGGTAACAATGAGCAGTTCTTC.

This clonotype was observed at least ten times. The J gene is TRBJ2-7, the V gene TRBV2; TRBD2 matches 7 bases. The ends lost 7 bases at V and 0 bases at J; junction bases unmatched: 12. The CDR3 sequence is 16 residues long. Germline V CDR1 and CDR2: SNHLY, FYNNEI. The CDR3 reads CASIASRGVSSYEQYF. DNA for the CDR3: TGTGCCAGCATTGCCTCACGGGGGGTTAGCTCCTACGAGCAGTACTTC.

For this clonotype: A much larger clone sits a single nucleotide away, making a read error possible. The chain uses TRBV5-1 and TRBJ2-5; D assignment may be TRBD1 or TRBD2 (5 bases each). This CDR3 is 11 amino acids long. Looked up from germline, CDR1 is SGHRS and CDR2 is YFSETQ. The CDR3 is CASTGMGTLYF. Here the CDR3 DNA reads TGCGCCAGCACGGGGATGGGGACCCTGTACTTC.

This clonotype showed up many times. For the CDR3, the DNA is TGTGCCATCAGTGTCCCAAAGGATGGCGGGAGTAGGGCTAGCACAGATACGCAGTATTTT. This encodes CAISVPKDGGSRASTDTQYF. J is TRBJ2-3 and V is TRBV10-3; TRBD2 agrees at 7 bases. Germline-derived CDR1 and CDR2 are ENHRY and SYGVKD. The CDR3 covers 20 residues. Trimming cost V 4 bases and J 0 bases; bases outside gene matches: 19.

This clonotype was recorded a few times. The chain couples TRBV30 to TRBJ2-7; either TRBD1 or TRBD2 may supply D (5 bases each). Looked up from germline, CDR1 is GTSNPN and CDR2 is SVGIG (reference sequence). The V end lost 2 bases, the J end lost 4 bases, and 9 bases lay between the germline ends. The CDR3 has 12 residues. The CDR3 is CAWSWGSYEQYF. CDR3 in DNA: TGTGCCTGGAGTTGGGGGTCGTACGAGCAGTACTTC.

This clonotype was detected only a few times. The rearrangement links TRBV6-5 to TRBJ2-1; 9 nucleotides agree with TRBD2. Per germline, CDR1 MNHEY and CDR2 SVGAGI. The CDR3 covers 16 residues. With V trimmed by 0 bases and J by 7 bases, 7 bases remained unmatched. DNA of the CDR3: TGTGCCAGCAGTTACTCGATAGCGGGAGTTTTGAATGAGCAGTTCTTC. The encoded protein is CASSYSIAGVLNEQFF.

V is TRBV9 and J is TRBJ1-2; no reliable D call. V shed 4 bases and J shed 2 bases, with 12 bases lying between them. Germline CDR1 is SGDLS and CDR2 is YYNGEE. The CDR3 length is 14 residues. The CDR3 loop reads CASSSSWSNYGYTF. The CDR3, as DNA: TGTGCCAGCAGCTCCTCGTGGAGCAACTATGGCTACACCTTC. The full variable domain, rest sourced from reference TRBV9 and TRBJ1-2, is DSGVTQTPKHLITATGQRVTLRCSPRSGDLSVYWYQQSLDQGLQFLIQYYNGEERAKGNILERFSAQQFPDLHSELNLSSLELGDSALYFCASSSSWSNYGYTFGSGTRLTVV.

The sample holds many counts of this clonotype. V gene TRBV5-1 combines with J gene TRBJ1-1; no firm D call. Germline V CDR1 and CDR2: SGHRS, YFSETQ. The CDR3 length is 14 residues. Trimming removed 4 bases from V and 1 base from J, with 11 bases in between. This CDR3 is CASSPVVENTEAFF. CDR3 nucleotides: TGCGCCAGCAGCCCGGTAGTGGAGAACACTGAAGCTTTCTTT.